The 21 T cell receptor beta chains in this list originate from one sample, sequenced in a study of CD8 T cells in ankylosing spondylitis. TCRdb analysed the 5' RACE reads with MiXCR anew, one entry per CDR3 protein. The sample comprises 250,000 to 400,000 distinct CDR3 sequences, around a tenth of which are singletons, and roughly a tenth rests with the top ten. The specimen sequenced was blood, either unsorted or a sorted T cell fraction (not recorded which). Receptor source: a female donor with ankylosing spondylitis or in good health (not recorded which).

The sample holds a few counts of this clonotype. The chain has TRBV4-1 and TRBJ2-2; no clear D. Trimming removed 5 bases from V and 2 bases from J, with 21 bases in between. Germline V gene sequence: CDR1 MGHRA, CDR2 YSYEKL. The CDR3 extends over 18 amino acids. The CDR3 DNA reads TGCGCCAGCAGCACACAACTCCGACATGCTACAAACACCGGGGAGCTGTTTTTT. Encoded protein: CASSTQLRHATNTGELFF.

On this clonotype itself: This may come from a read error, since a much larger clone is one base off. The V call is TRBV9, the J call TRBJ2-1; D gene ambiguous. Deletions cut 7 bases from V and 0 bases from J, with 20 bases between. The CDR3 runs to 17 residues. From germline, CDR1 is SGDLS and CDR2 YYNGEE. The CDR3 nucleotides read TGTGCCAGCGGCGCAACCACCGGGCCGAGCTCCTACAATGAGCAGTTCTTC. It is translated as CASGATTGPSSYNEQFF.

The CDR3 protein is CASSVGAGGGYEQYF. CDR3 nucleotides: TGTGCCAGCAGCGTAGGCGCAGGAGGGGGCTACGAGCAGTACTTC. The rearrangement links TRBV9 to TRBJ2-7; TRBD1 or TRBD2 may be the D gene (6 bases each). Germline-derived CDR1 and CDR2 are SGDLS and YYNGEE. The CDR3 has 15 residues. V was clipped by 0 bases and J by 3 bases, with 13 bases between them.

Of note for this clonotype: A single base separates this from a much larger clone, so it may be a read error. The V and J genes are TRBV9 and TRBJ2-1; 8 positions match TRBD1. CDR3 length equals 17 residues. CDR1 SGDLS and CDR2 YYNGEE come from the germline V gene. The CDR3 DNA reads TGTGCCAGCAGCGTAGACTCCGGGACAGGTCGTTACAATGAGCACTTCTTC. This gives the protein CASSVDSGTGRYNEHFF.

This clonotype appeared many times. CDR3 in DNA: TGCAGTGCTAGACTGGGAGGCGGTACGCAGTATTTT. It codes for CSARLGGGTQYF. This chain links TRBV20-1 with TRBJ2-3, with a possible D match to TRBD2 (6 bases). The length of the CDR3 is 12 residues. Germline CDR1 reads DFQATT; CDR2 reads SNEGSKA (reference sequence). The V and J ends lost 2 bases and 8 bases respectively, with 11 bases between them.

This clonotype has a count of ten or more. The chain combines TRBV20-1 with TRBJ2-6; a weak D match, TRBD2 (5 bases). Germline V lookup: CDR1 DFQATT, CDR2 SNEGSKA (reference sequence). This CDR3 spans 17 amino acids. V gave up 3 bases and J gave up 0 bases, with 15 bases separating them. The CDR3 nucleotides are TGCAGTGCTAGGGCCAGCACCCGGGGCTCTGGGGCCAACGTCCTGACTTTC. Translated, it gives CSARASTRGSGANVLTF.

This clonotype showed up many times. The chain employs TRBV27 and TRBJ1-2; unclear D gene. The CDR3 contains 16 residues. The V and J ends lost 0 bases and 1 base respectively, with 12 bases between them. Looked up from germline, CDR1 is MNHEY and CDR2 is SMNVEV (reference sequence). The CDR3 DNA reads as TGTGCCAGCAGTTTATCGTATGACAAGGTTAACTATGGCTACACCTTC. Protein: CASSLSYDKVNYGYTF.

This clonotype was detected many times. The chain employs TRBV6-6 and TRBJ1-5; 8 bases are a match to TRBD1. CDR1 is MNHNY and CDR2 is SVGAGI in the germline V gene (reference sequence). Germline trimming cut 5 bases from V and 4 bases from J; bases unmatched to any gene: 1. There are 13 residues in the CDR3. Written as DNA, the CDR3 is TGTGCCAGCAGTGACAGGGGTAATCAGCCCCAGCATTTT. Protein sequence: CASSDRGNQPQHF.

This clonotype was recorded at least ten times. This chain joins TRBV12-3 or TRBV12-4 and TRBJ2-2, with D perhaps TRBD1 (6 bases). The CDR3 extends over 13 amino acids. The V and J ends lost 6 bases and 7 bases respectively, with 12 bases between them. Written as DNA, the CDR3 is TGTGCCAGCAGCAGGGGAACAGGCGGGGAGCTGTTTTTT. Its protein is CASSRGTGGELFF.

V and J are TRBV7-3 and TRBJ1-2; D is perhaps TRBD1 (5 bases). Per the germline V gene, CDR1 is SGHTA and CDR2 is FQGTGA. The CDR3 sequence is 16 residues long. V was shortened by 2 bases and J by 5 bases, with 18 bases between the two germline ends. The CDR3 DNA follows: TGTGCCAGCAGCTTATCGCGGGACGGGGGAAAATATGGCTACACCTTC. This sequence encodes CASSLSRDGGKYGYTF.

This clonotype was detected ten times or more. The V call is TRBV5-1, the J call TRBJ1-1, with TRBD1 as a possible D gene (6 bases). V lost 0 bases to trimming and J lost 7 bases, with 10 bases between them. Germline loops: CDR1 SGHRS, CDR2 YFSETQ. CDR3 length equals 13 residues. CDR3 sequence: CASSLEAGDEAFF. In DNA form, the CDR3 reads TGCGCCAGCAGCTTGGAGGCAGGGGATGAAGCTTTCTTT.

This clonotype was counted many times. CDR3 loop: CASSLAPGRDEQFF. For the CDR3, the DNA is TGCGCCAGCAGCTTGGCCCCGGGTAGGGATGAGCAGTTCTTC. This chain connects TRBV5-1 to TRBJ2-1; D not certain. Germline values: CDR1 SGHRS, CDR2 YFSETQ. V lost 0 bases to trimming and J lost 8 bases, with 12 bases between them. The CDR3 has 14 residues.

This clonotype was seen more than once but under ten times. The rearrangement uses TRBV5-1 and TRBJ2-6, with a weak D call TRBD1 (6 bases). Trimming removed 5 bases at V and 4 bases at J, with 19 bases between. The germline CDR1 and CDR2 sequences are SGHRS and YFSETQ. This CDR3 is built from 17 residues. The DNA for the CDR3 is TGCGCCAGCAGATTATACGGGACACCCCTCGGGGCCAACGTCCTGACTTTC. It translates to CASRLYGTPLGANVLTF.

This clonotype has only a few counts. The chain has TRBV12-3 or TRBV12-4 and TRBJ2-7; 7 nucleotides align to TRBD1. This CDR3 has 13 residues. The V gene end was trimmed by 5 bases and the J gene end by 4 bases; junction bases not matched to a gene: 5. The CDR3 DNA reads TGTGCCAGCAGTATGAACAGGGGATACGAGCAGTACTTC. Its protein product is CASSMNRGYEQYF.

This clonotype was seen many times. This sequence joins TRBV7-9 and TRBJ1-1, with TRBD1 matching over 8 bases. This CDR3 contains 15 residues. V was clipped by 5 bases and J by 5 bases; unmatched bases: 10. Germline V gene sequence: CDR1 SEHNR, CDR2 FQNEAQ (reference sequence). The CDR3, as DNA: TGTGCCAGCAGCCGCAGACAGGGGAGGGATACTGAAGCTTTCTTT. Translated, it gives CASSRRQGRDTEAFF.

A few counts support this clonotype. The chain carries TRBV5-1 and TRBJ2-1; D is perhaps TRBD1 or TRBD2 (6 bases each). The CDR3 has 11 amino acids. Germline V gene data show CDR1 as SGHRS and CDR2 as YFSETQ. The V end lost 7 bases, the J end lost 7 bases, and 9 bases lay between the germline ends. CDR3 DNA: TGCGCCAGCGGAGGGGGAAATGAGCAGTTCTTC. Its protein product is CASGGGNEQFF.

The chain links TRBV20-1 to TRBJ2-7; the match to TRBD2 covers 10 bases. The CDR3 extends over 15 amino acids. Trimming took 4 bases from V and 5 from J; bases not matched to a gene: 11. The germline V gene encodes CDR1 DFQATT and CDR2 SNEGSKA (reference sequence). The CDR3 sequence: CSATTLAGLRDEQYF. Here the CDR3 DNA reads TGCAGTGCTACAACACTAGCGGGACTGCGGGACGAGCAGTACTTC.

Many counts were recorded for this clonotype. The rearrangement joins TRBV6-5 to TRBJ2-2; a possible D gene is TRBD2 (5 bases). Looked up from germline, CDR1 is MNHEY and CDR2 is SVGAGI. There are 17 residues in the CDR3. Trimming removed 2 bases from V and 7 bases from J, with 20 bases in between. The CDR3: CASSYAESLVRGGELFF. The CDR3, as DNA: TGTGCCAGCAGTTACGCCGAATCACTAGTTCGGGGCGGGGAGCTGTTTTTT.

This clonotype was seen ten or more times. The chain combines TRBV29-1 with TRBJ2-3; perhaps TRBD2 as D (7 bases). The CDR3 runs to 14 residues. Germline values: CDR1 SQVTM, CDR2 ANQGSEA. V lost 1 base and J lost 4, with 12 bases in between. The CDR3 coding sequence is TGCAGCGTTGAAGGAGGGGGGGGATCAGATACGCAGTATTTT. Its protein is CSVEGGGGSDTQYF.

This clonotype was picked up many times. The J gene is TRBJ1-5, the V gene TRBV4-3; a possible D gene is TRBD1 (5 bases). There are 15 residues in the CDR3. Per the germline V gene, CDR1 is LGHNA and CDR2 is YSLEER. The V gene lost 4 bases and the J gene lost 0 bases, with 10 bases spanning the gap. The CDR3: CASSPRDDSNQPQHF. The CDR3 coding sequence is TGCGCCAGCAGCCCAAGGGACGATAGCAATCAGCCCCAGCATTTT.

This clonotype was recorded at least ten times. This sequence joins TRBV28 and TRBJ1-1; D is unresolved. V was trimmed by 6 bases and J by 1 base, leaving 3 bases between them. This CDR3 is built from 11 residues. Germline loops: CDR1 MDHEN, CDR2 SYDVKM. Written as DNA, the CDR3 is TGTGCCAGCAGCAAGAACACTGAAGCTTTCTTT. Translated, it gives CASSKNTEAFF.